The 28 T cell receptor beta chains below all came from one sample that was sequenced in a study of blood T cells in healthy people across ages. With a J-beta primer mix and a sample-barcoded 5' primer, a second PCR ran roughly 6 to 11 cycles. One entry per CDR3 protein results from TCRdb running MiXCR on the 5' RACE reads. The sample includes 550,000 to 800,000 distinct CDR3 sequences, about 30% of them seen just once. The material sequenced was blood. The receptors were sampled from a woman of 80 years or more in good health.

This clonotype was detected once. The V and J genes are TRBV28 and TRBJ2-1, with D perhaps TRBD2 (5 bases). Per the germline V gene, CDR1 is MDHEN and CDR2 is SYDVKM. The CDR3 sequence is 13 residues long. Trimming took off 6 bases at V and 8 bases at J, with 14 bases between the two ends. The CDR3 bases are TGTGCCAGCAGCCCCCAACTAGTCGATGAGCAGTTCTTC. It encodes CASSPQLVDEQFF.

This clonotype came up many times. V and J are TRBV10-3 and TRBJ1-2, with D tentatively TRBD1 (5 bases). Trimming took off 8 bases at V and 5 bases at J, with 18 bases between the two ends. The CDR3 totals 14 residues. CDR1 ENHRY and CDR2 SYGVKD come from the germline V gene. The CDR3, as DNA: TGTGCCATCGGCTTACCCGGGACGGAATATGGCTACACCTTC. It yields the protein CAIGLPGTEYGYTF.

This clonotype was counted at least ten times. V and J are TRBV10-3 and TRBJ2-3; D may match TRBD1 or TRBD2 (5 bases each). Germline values: CDR1 ENHRY, CDR2 SYGVKD. This CDR3 spans 12 amino acids. Between the trimmed V and J ends, which lost 10 bases and 2 bases, there was a span of 10 bases. CDR3 DNA: TGTGCCACTGGGACCTCCACAGATACGCAGTATTTT. Encoded protein: CATGTSTDTQYF.

This clonotype was seen repeatedly, ten times or more. The chain employs TRBV9 and TRBJ2-3; no clear D. Trimming shortened V by 0 bases and J by 1 base, and 6 bases separated the two germline ends. Germline-derived CDR1 and CDR2 are SGDLS and YYNGEE. The CDR3 length is 14 residues. CDR3 loop: CASSVDTGTDTQYF. In nucleotides, the CDR3 is TGTGCCAGCAGCGTAGATACAGGCACAGATACGCAGTATTTT. Based on the CDR3 plus reference TRBV9 and TRBJ2-3, the full variable domain is DSGVTQTPKHLITATGQRVTLRCSPRSGDLSVYWYQQSLDQGLQFLIQYYNGEERAKGNILERFSAQQFPDLHSELNLSSLELGDSALYFCASSVDTGTDTQYFGPGTRLTVL.

J is TRBJ2-2 and V is TRBV20-1; D is perhaps TRBD1 or TRBD2 (5 bases each). V lost 3 bases to trimming and J lost 6 bases, with 20 bases between them. Germline V gene lookup returns CDR1 DFQATT and CDR2 SNEGSKA (reference sequence). The length of the CDR3 is 16 residues. The CDR3 sequence is CSASVLGREHAGELFF. The CDR3 region has the DNA TGCAGTGCTAGCGTGCTAGGCAGGGAGCACGCCGGGGAGCTGTTTTTT.

As to this clonotype: With a much larger clone just one base away, this may be a read error. V gene TRBV5-1 combines with J gene TRBJ2-7; D might be TRBD1 (6 bases). The CDR3 has 14 amino acids. The V end was cut by 1 base, the J end by 6 bases, with 14 bases between. The V gene's germline CDR1 is SGHRS and CDR2 YFSETQ. The DNA for the CDR3 is TGCGCCAGCAGCTTGAAGGGGGTTGCCTCCGAGCAGTACTTC. Translated: CASSLKGVASEQYF.

The rearrangement uses TRBV5-1 and TRBJ2-7, with TRBD2 matching 13 bases. Looked up from germline, CDR1 is SGHRS and CDR2 is YFSETQ. The V segment lost 5 bases and the J segment 0 bases; nucleotides outside the gene matches: 8. This CDR3 has 17 amino acids. In nucleotides, the CDR3 is TGCGCCAGCAGATCTGGGACTAGCGGGACACGCTCCTACGAGCAGTACTTC. Translation: CASRSGTSGTRSYEQYF.

This clonotype was seen ten or more times. The CDR3 DNA sequence: TGTGCCAGCAGCTTAGGAGGACAGGGGGCGAATTATGGCTACACCTTC. This translates into CASSLGGQGANYGYTF. This sequence joins TRBV7-2 and TRBJ1-2; 11 bases line up with TRBD1. After removal of 1 base from V and 5 bases from J, the junction contained 6 bases not matched to a gene. The germline V gene encodes CDR1 SGHTA and CDR2 FQGNSA. The CDR3 spans 16 residues.

At least ten counts were recorded for this clonotype. This rearrangement joins TRBV20-1 to TRBJ2-7, with 12 nucleotides matching TRBD1. V lost 3 bases, J lost 4 bases, and 4 bases stayed unmatched. Germline CDR1 and CDR2: DFQATT and SNEGSKA (reference sequence). The CDR3 runs to 14 residues. CDR3 residues: CSASRDRGLYEQYF. The CDR3 coding sequence is TGCAGTGCTAGTCGGGACAGGGGGCTATACGAGCAGTACTTC.

In its sample, this clonotype was seen many times. This chain uses TRBV7-2 with TRBJ2-7, with 12 bases matching TRBD2. The CDR3 is 19 residues long. Germline V gene sequence: CDR1 SGHTA, CDR2 FQGNSA. The J segment lost 3 bases and the V segment lost 0 bases, leaving 12 bases of the junction unmatched. The DNA of the CDR3 is TGTGCCAGCAGCTTAGCGACCACCCTAGCGGGGGGGCGCGGCTACGAGCAGTACTTC. Its protein product is CASSLATTLAGGRGYEQYF.

As to this clonotype: A much larger clone differs by one base, so this may be a read error. The chain couples TRBV25-1 to TRBJ2-1; 9 nucleotides align to TRBD1. Germline lookup yields CDR1 MGHDK and CDR2 SYGVNS. The CDR3 is 16 amino acids. CDR3 region: CASSGTGGGSYDEQFF. The DNA for the CDR3 is TGTGCCAGCAGTGGTACAGGGGGCGGATCCTACGATGAGCAGTTCTTC.

With regard to this clonotype: A read error may explain this, as a much larger clone is one base away. The chain carries TRBV7-3 and TRBJ2-1; 8 nucleotides align to TRBD2. There are 13 residues in the CDR3. V dropped 9 bases and J dropped 5; count of bases not matched to a gene: 6. The germline V gene has CDR1 SGHTA and CDR2 FQGTGA. CDR3 coding DNA: TGTGCCAGTGCGGGGGGACCCCACAATGAGCAGTTCTTC. It codes for CASAGGPHNEQFF.

The chain has TRBV5-1 and TRBJ2-1, with 10 bases that match TRBD2. Germline V gives CDR1 SGHRS, CDR2 YFSETQ. Germline trimming cut 4 bases from V and 9 bases from J; bases unmatched to any gene: 16. CDR3 length equals 17 residues. CDR3 sequence reads: CASSTRRASGSSAEQFF. In DNA form, the CDR3 reads TGCGCCAGCAGCACGCGGAGGGCTAGCGGGAGTTCGGCTGAGCAGTTCTTC.

This clonotype has ten or more counts. V is TRBV4-2 and J is TRBJ2-3; 13 nucleotides line up with TRBD2. The CDR3 sequence is 19 residues long. Germline V lookup: CDR1 LGHNA, CDR2 YNFKEQ. J was trimmed by 5 bases and V by 2 bases; bases with no gene match: 13. The CDR3 loop reads CASSQTGTSGNLYGDTQYF. Here the CDR3 DNA reads TGTGCCAGCAGCCAAACCGGGACTAGCGGGAATCTTTACGGAGATACGCAGTATTTT.

This clonotype was seen a few times. This rearrangement joins TRBV2 to TRBJ2-3; D is undetermined. The CDR3 extends over 11 amino acids. Germline CDR1 and CDR2: SNHLY and FYNNEI. The V and J ends lost 4 bases and 5 bases respectively, with 4 bases between them. CDR3 in amino acids: CASSGIDTQYF. In DNA form, the CDR3 reads TGTGCCAGCAGTGGAATAGATACGCAGTATTTT.

This clonotype was counted between two and nine times. This may stem from a read error, because a much larger clone lies one nucleotide away. The chain is built from TRBV20-1 and TRBJ2-1; the match to TRBD1 covers 7 bases. After removal of 2 bases from V and 8 bases from J, the junction contained 3 bases not matched to a gene. The CDR3 sequence is 12 residues long. Looked up from germline, CDR1 is DFQATT and CDR2 is SNEGSKA (reference sequence). Here the CDR3 DNA reads TGCAGTGCTAGAAGGGGGCGGGATGAGCAGTTCTTC. Translation gives CSARRGRDEQFF.

The gene calls are TRBV19 and TRBJ1-1; a possible D gene is TRBD1 (6 bases). Deletions cut 7 bases from V and 6 bases from J, with 18 bases between. The CDR3 has 14 amino acids. Germline V gene lookup returns CDR1 LNHDA and CDR2 SQIVND (reference sequence). The CDR3 region has the DNA TGTGCCAGTATCAGATTACAGGGCCCCCCTGAAGCTTTCTTT. Encoded protein: CASIRLQGPPEAFF.

This clonotype was counted many times. This chain links TRBV20-1 with TRBJ2-4; tentatively, D is TRBD2 (6 bases). Germline CDR1 is DFQATT and CDR2 is SNEGSKA (reference sequence). The CDR3 extends over 15 amino acids. Trimming took off 1 base at V and 0 bases at J, with 10 bases between the two ends. The CDR3 DNA is TGCAGTGCTAGAGTGTCCGGGGGAGCCAAAAACATTCAGTACTTC. Amino acids: CSARVSGGAKNIQYF.

This clonotype was detected ten times or more. The CDR3, as DNA: TGTGCCAGCAGTGAACAGGGAGGGTATGGCTACACCTTC. It codes for CASSEQGGYGYTF. V and J are TRBV2 and TRBJ1-2; tentatively, D is TRBD1 (5 bases). The V gene's germline CDR1 is SNHLY and CDR2 FYNNEI. The CDR3 consists of 13 residues. V lost 2 bases and J 5 bases, leaving 9 bases between the germline ends.

This clonotype was detected ten times or more. The J gene is TRBJ2-7, the V gene TRBV27; 8 nucleotides match TRBD1. J lost 2 bases, V lost 7 bases, and 13 bases had no gene match. The CDR3 has 16 amino acids. CDR1 is MNHEY, CDR2 SMNVEV, per germline (reference sequence). The CDR3: CASISVVGQGAYEQYF. The DNA for the CDR3 is TGTGCCAGCATCTCAGTTGTCGGACAGGGAGCCTACGAGCAGTACTTC.

A note on this clonotype: The junction does not match germline at one end; this may be a read error. This sequence joins TRBV7-9 and TRBJ1-1; 7 positions agree with TRBD1. Germline V lookup: CDR1 SEHNR, CDR2 FQNEAQ (reference sequence). This CDR3 has 16 amino acids. CDR3 residues: CASSLRSGGMNTGAFF. CDR3 DNA: TGTGCCAGCAGCTTAAGGTCAGGGGGGATGAACACTGGAGCTTTCTTT.

V usage is TRBV5-4 and J usage is TRBJ2-1; 7 bases fit TRBD2. Trimming cost V 3 bases and J 7 bases; bases outside gene matches: 7. This CDR3 spans 14 amino acids. Germline V gene lookup returns CDR1 SGHNT and CDR2 YYREEE (reference sequence). DNA of the CDR3: TGTGCCAGCAGCTGGCCTAGCGGAGTTAATGAGCAGTTCTTC. Protein sequence: CASSWPSGVNEQFF.

In this sample, this clonotype turned up many times. The rearrangement uses TRBV6-6 and TRBJ2-7; the D is unclear. Germline V gene data show CDR1 as MNHNY and CDR2 as SVGAGI (reference sequence). Trimming removed 6 bases from V and 4 bases from J, with 16 bases in between. The CDR3 has 14 amino acids. CDR3 nucleotides: TGTGCCAGCAGGATCGACGGTTATAGTTACGAGCAGTACTTC. Protein sequence: CASRIDGYSYEQYF.

To note about this clonotype: A much larger clone lies a single base off, so this may be a read error. The chain employs TRBV6-5 and TRBJ1-4, with 8 bases identical to TRBD1. Germline assignment: CDR1 MNHEY and CDR2 SVGAGI. CDR3 size: 17 residues. Trimming cost V 0 bases and J 5 bases; bases outside gene matches: 8. For the CDR3, the DNA is TGTGCCAGCAGTTACTCGATCCCCTGGACAGGGAATGAAAAACTGTTTTTT. Translation gives CASSYSIPWTGNEKLFF.

The chain recombines TRBV20-1 with TRBJ2-3; D possibly uses TRBD1 or TRBD2 (6 bases each). Germline V gives CDR1 DFQATT, CDR2 SNEGSKA (reference sequence). Trimming took off 3 bases at V and 2 bases at J, with 12 bases between the two ends. This CDR3 contains 14 residues. The CDR3 region has the DNA TGCAGTGCTAGTGGTGGGGGGCCCACAGATACGCAGTATTTT. Protein: CSASGGGPTDTQYF.

The gene calls are TRBV20-1 and TRBJ2-7, with TRBD1 matching over 9 bases. The CDR3 runs to 13 residues. V trimming: 4 bases; J trimming: 3 bases; junction bases outside the gene matches: 4. The germline V gene encodes CDR1 DFQATT and CDR2 SNEGSKA (reference sequence). The CDR3 DNA is TGCAGTGCTATGGGACAGGGAAACTACGAGCAGTACTTC. This codes for CSAMGQGNYEQYF.

The CDR3 loop is CASSPGALAVQETQYF. CDR3 nucleotides: TGTGCCAGCAGCCCCGGAGCACTAGCGGTACAAGAGACCCAGTACTTC. J is TRBJ2-5 and V is TRBV7-6, with 8 bases matching TRBD2. The germline V gene has CDR1 SGHVS and CDR2 FNYEAQ. The CDR3 spans 16 residues. Trimming took 5 bases from V and 2 from J; bases not matched to a gene: 10. The variable domain in full, completed from reference TRBV7-6 and TRBJ2-5, reads GAGVSQSPRYKVTKRGQDVALRCDPISGHVSLYWYRQALGQGPEFLTYFNYEAQQDKSGLPNDRFSAERPEGSISTLTIQRTEQRDSAMYRCASSPGALAVQETQYFGPGTRLLVL.

Comments on this clonotype: A much larger clone sits a single nucleotide away, making a read error possible. The V call is TRBV7-2, the J call TRBJ2-6; maybe TRBD1 (5 bases). From germline, CDR1 is SGHTA and CDR2 FQGNSA. The CDR3 consists of 16 residues. The CDR3 sequence: CASSSPGFSGANVRTF. The CDR3 DNA reads as TGTGCCAGCAGCTCCCCCGGGTTCTCTGGGGCCAACGTCCGGACTTTC. Complete variable domain (other parts from reference TRBV7-2 and TRBJ2-6): GAGVSQSPSNKVTEKGKDVELRCDPISGHTALYWYRQSLGQGLEFLIYFQGNSAPDKSGLPSDRFSAERTGGSVSTLTIQRTQQEDSAVYLCASSSPGFSGANVRTFGAGSRLTVL.